This is a list of T cell receptor beta chains from one sample in a study of shared clonotypes between healthy human individuals. Data came from immunoSEQ multiplex PCR; TCRdb stores just in-frame clones and leaves some out. Seen here are roughly 2.5 million clones, more than 90% observed once, and the top ten hold roughly 0.15%. The sequenced sample was naive CD4+ T cells sorted from blood. The source of these receptors is a man between 18 and 35 years old in good health. The CDR3 runs from the conserved cysteine through the conserved F or W. D genes are given only for firm matches. A row's size may be missing; if present it is once, few, many or a size class.

clone_size,v_call,d_call,j_call,cdr3_nt,cdr3_aa
-,TRBV6-5,TRBD2,TRBJ2-2,TGTGCCAGCAGTTACTCGCAGCTAGCGGGAACCGGGGAGCTGTTTTTT,CASSYSQLAGTGELFF
-,TRBV5-1,TRBD1,TRBJ1-4,TGCGCCAGCAGCTCCTCGGACAGGGTGGGAAAACTGTTTTTT,CASSSSDRVGKLFF
-,TRBV6-1,-,TRBJ1-5,TGTGCCAGCAGGGCAGGGGACGGTGGCAATCAGCCCCAGCATTTT,CASRAGDGGNQPQHF
-,TRBV4-2,TRBD2,TRBJ2-7,TGTGCCAGCAGCCCAGCGGGGGGACTCGGCGAGCAGTACTTC,CASSPAGGLGEQYF
-,TRBV28,-,TRBJ1-5,TGTGCCAGCAGGGTTTTGGATCAGCCCCAGCATTTT,CASRVLDQPQHF
-,TRBV28,-,TRBJ2-2,TGTGCCAGCATTAAGTGGGAGAACACCGGGGAGCTGTTTTTT,CASIKWENTGELFF
few,TRBV5-4,-,TRBJ1-2,TGTGCCAGCAGTTATCAGAATGGCTACACCTTC,CASSYQNGYTF
-,TRBV5-1,-,TRBJ2-7,TGCGCCAGCAGCTTGGATCCACGGACCTACGAGCAGTACTTC,CASSLDPRTYEQYF
-,TRBV10-3,-,TRBJ1-1,TGTGCCATCAGTGATCAGACAAAAGTGGTACCTGAAGCTTTCTTT,CAISDQTKVVPEAFF
-,TRBV6-5,-,TRBJ1-3,TGTGCCAGCAGGCCCCGGGGTTCTGGAAACACCATATATTTT,CASRPRGSGNTIYF
-,TRBV5-1,TRBD1,TRBJ1-1,TGCGCCAGCAGCTTGGCGTCAGGGGGAACTGAAGCTTTCTTT,CASSLASGGTEAFF
-,TRBV9,TRBD2,TRBJ2-3,TGTGCCAGCAGCGCTGGACTAGCGGGGGGGCAAGATACGCAGTATTTT,CASSAGLAGGQDTQYF
-,TRBV5-4,TRBD1,TRBJ2-5,TGTGCCAGCAGCTCGACAGGGGGCCAAGAGACCCAGTACTTC,CASSSTGGQETQYF
-,TRBV7-9,-,TRBJ2-1,TGTGCCAGCGGTCCGGGGCAGGTGACCTACAATGAGCAGTTCTTC,CASGPGQVTYNEQFF
-,TRBV9,TRBD2,TRBJ2-3,TGTGCCAGCAGCCCCGGACTAGCGGGCACAGATACGCAGTATTTT,CASSPGLAGTDTQYF
-,TRBV5-1,-,TRBJ2-3,TGCGCCAGCAGCTCACTAGGGTTCGCAGATACGCAGTATTTT,CASSSLGFADTQYF
-,TRBV10-3,-,TRBJ1-1,TGTGCCATCAGTGACAGTCCCAACACTGAAGCTTTCTTT,CAISDSPNTEAFF
-,TRBV7-7,-,TRBJ2-5,TGTGCTAGCAGTCGAAATGGGGAGCAAGAGACCCAGTACTTC,CASSRNGEQETQYF
-,TRBV11-3,-,TRBJ1-1,TGTGCCAGCAGCTTTGGACAGAACACTGAAGCTTTCTTT,CASSFGQNTEAFF
-,TRBV7-2,-,TRBJ2-5,TGTGCCAGCAGCTTCCGTTACCAAACAGAGACCCAGTACTTC,CASSFRYQTETQYF
-,TRBV19,-,TRBJ2-7,TGTGCCAGTACTAACGACGGTCTCATTACCTACGAGCAGTACTTC,CASTNDGLITYEQYF
once,TRBV7-9,-,TRBJ1-4,TGTGCCAGCAGCGGACCGGGAGGCGAAAAACTGTTTTTT,CASSGPGGEKLFF
-,TRBV4-2,TRBD1,TRBJ1-2,TGTGCCAGCAGCCAAAATGGACAGGGGACTTCTAACTATGGCTACACCTTC,CASSQNGQGTSNYGYTF
once,TRBV7-9,-,TRBJ1-3,TGTGCCAGCAGCTTAGAGGCTGCCTCTGGAAACACCATATATTTT,CASSLEAASGNTIYF
-,TRBV19,TRBD1,TRBJ2-2,TGTGCCAGTAGTACCGCCACAGGGGGTGGCACCGGGGAGCTGTTTTTT,CASSTATGGGTGELFF
-,TRBV6-6,TRBD1,TRBJ1-4,TGTGCCAGCAGTTATTGGGGACAGGGGACTAATGAAAAACTGTTTTTT,CASSYWGQGTNEKLFF
-,TRBV11-3,TRBD2,TRBJ2-1,TGTGCCAGCAGCCCCCGACTAGCGGAGTACAATGAGCAGTTCTTC,CASSPRLAEYNEQFF
-,TRBV28,-,TRBJ1-2,TGTGCCAGCAGTCCACGGATACACTATGGCTACACCTTC,CASSPRIHYGYTF
-,TRBV23-1,-,TRBJ2-5,TGCGCCAGCAGTCAAGGCCAGGGAAAGTACCAAGAGACCCAGTACTTC,CASSQGQGKYQETQYF
-,TRBV4-3,TRBD1,TRBJ1-4,TGCGCCAGCAGCCCGACAACAGGGGGAACTAATGAAAAACTGTTTTTT,CASSPTTGGTNEKLFF
-,TRBV6-1,-,TRBJ1-2,TGTGCCAGCAGTGACGGCGAGTGGGGCTACACCTTC,CASSDGEWGYTF
-,TRBV6-5,TRBD2,TRBJ2-3,TGTGCCAGCACCGGGACTAGCGGGTGGGGTACGCAGTATTTT,CASTGTSGWGTQYF
-,TRBV10-3,-,TRBJ1-2,TGTGCCATCAGTGATGGTACGGCAGCCTATGGCTACACCTTC,CAISDGTAAYGYTF
-,TRBV5-1,TRBD1,TRBJ2-2,TGCGCCAGCAGCTTGGTAGGGGGCAGGGCGAACACCGGGGAGCTGTTTTTT,CASSLVGGRANTGELFF
-,TRBV6-1,TRBD1,TRBJ1-1,TGTGCCAGCAGTGCACCGGGACAGAGAAACACTGAAGCTTTCTTT,CASSAPGQRNTEAFF
-,TRBV5-1,TRBD1,TRBJ1-1,TGCGCCAGCAGCCGGGACAGCGCGGGCACTGAAGCTTTCTTT,CASSRDSAGTEAFF
-,TRBV11-3,-,TRBJ2-7,TGTGCCAGCAGCTCTCCGGGCCCAGGGGACCACGAGCAGTACTTC,CASSSPGPGDHEQYF
-,TRBV19,-,TRBJ2-6,TGTGCCAGTAGTATGGAAGGGGCCAACGTCCTGACTTTC,CASSMEGANVLTF
once,TRBV4-1,-,TRBJ1-2,TGCGCCAGCAGCCAAGGGGGGAAAAGCTCTAACTATGGCTACACCTTC,CASSQGGKSSNYGYTF
-,TRBV11-3,TRBD1,TRBJ2-1,TGTGCCAGCAGCTCCCGACAGGGGGCTTACAATGAGCAGTTCTTC,CASSSRQGAYNEQFF
-,TRBV7-7,-,TRBJ1-1,TGTGCTAGCAGCTTATACAGGGACACTGAAGCTTTCTTT,CASSLYRDTEAFF
-,TRBV11-2,TRBD2,TRBJ2-2,TGTGCCAGCGGGACTAGCGGGGGTTGGACCGGGGAGCTGTTTTTT,CASGTSGGWTGELFF
-,TRBV10-3,TRBD1,TRBJ2-2,TGTGCCATCAGTGACTCCAGGGGGCTCACCGGGGAGCTGTTTTTT,CAISDSRGLTGELFF
once,TRBV5-1,TRBD1,TRBJ2-4,TGCGCCAGCAGCTTAGACGGGACAGGGGCGGACATTCAGTACTTC,CASSLDGTGADIQYF
-,TRBV30,-,TRBJ1-1,TGTGCCTGGAAAAGGACGGGCACTGAAGCTTTCTTT,CAWKRTGTEAFF
once,TRBV5-1,-,TRBJ1-4,TGCGCCAGCAGCTTGGTCGGGACTAATGAAAAACTGTTTTTT,CASSLVGTNEKLFF
-,TRBV11-2,TRBD2,TRBJ2-5,TGTGCCAGCATCCCGATTAGCGGGAAGGAGGAGACCCAGTACTTC,CASIPISGKEETQYF
once,TRBV9,TRBD1,TRBJ2-7,TGTGCCAGCAGCGACGACAGGGGTCACGAGCAGTACTTC,CASSDDRGHEQYF
-,TRBV6-1,TRBD1,TRBJ2-4,TGTGCCAGCAGCGAACCCGACAGGGGATTCCACAAAAACATTCAGTACTTC,CASSEPDRGFHKNIQYF
-,TRBV30,-,TRBJ2-5,TGTGCCTGGAGTGTAACCGGGGGTCGGGAGACCCAGTACTTC,CAWSVTGGRETQYF